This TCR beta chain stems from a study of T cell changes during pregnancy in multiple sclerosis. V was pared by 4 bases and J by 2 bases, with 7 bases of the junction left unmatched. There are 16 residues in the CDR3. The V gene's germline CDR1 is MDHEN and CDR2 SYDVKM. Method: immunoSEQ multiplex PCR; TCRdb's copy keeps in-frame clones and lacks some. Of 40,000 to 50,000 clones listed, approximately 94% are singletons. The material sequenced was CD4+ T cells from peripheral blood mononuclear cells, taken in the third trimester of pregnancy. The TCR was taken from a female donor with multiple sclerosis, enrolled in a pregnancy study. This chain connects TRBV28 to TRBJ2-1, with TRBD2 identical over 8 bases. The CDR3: CASSSFVAGPYNEQFF. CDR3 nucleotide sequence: TGTGCCAGCAGTTCTTTTGTAGCGGGACCCTACAATGAGCAGTTCTTC. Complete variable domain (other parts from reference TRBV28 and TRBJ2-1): DVKVTQSSRYLVKRTGEKVFLECVQDMDHENMFWYRQDPGLGLRLIYFSYDVKMKEKGDIPEGYSVSREKKERFSLILESASTNQTSMYLCASSSFVAGPYNEQFFGPGTRLTVL.